The 15 T cell receptor beta chains below come from one sample, sequenced in a study of blood T cell repertoires in COVID-19. The data were produced by immunoSEQ multiplex PCR, yet TCRdb's version contains in-frame clones alone and is incomplete. The data show roughly 230,000 clones, with around 81% seen just once and roughly 3.1% held by the top ten. Sequencing was performed on PBMCs or T cells enriched from blood (not recorded which). Every receptor here comes from a man aged 45-65 years who had recovered from COVID-19.

V and J are TRBV7-9 and TRBJ1-1; TRBD1 is a possible D gene (5 bases). CDR3 length: 14 amino acids. Trimming left V 5 bases short and J 2 bases short, with 12 bases between. Germline-derived CDR1 and CDR2 are SEHNR and FQNEAQ (reference sequence). Written as DNA, the CDR3 is TGTGCCAGCAGCCGGGGGGGTCTTAACACTGAAGCTTTCTTT. Translating gives CASSRGGLNTEAFF.

The table lists this clone with a count of one. The chain recombines TRBV19 with TRBJ1-2; no definite D call. V shed 1 base and J shed 5 bases, with 14 bases lying between them. This CDR3 spans 15 amino acids. Germline V CDR1 and CDR2: LNHDA, SQIVND (reference sequence). In DNA form, the CDR3 reads TGTGCCAGTAGTATAGCTCGAGGCAGCAATTATGGCTACACCTTC. This codes for CASSIARGSNYGYTF. The full variable domain, with the rest looked up from reference TRBV19 and TRBJ1-2, is DGGITQSPKYLFRKEGQNVTLSCEQNLNHDAMYWYRQDPGQGLRLIYYSQIVNDFQKGDIAEGYSVSREKKESFPLTVTSAQKNPTAFYLCASSIARGSNYGYTFGSGTRLTVV.

The rearrangement joins TRBV5-1 to TRBJ1-4; D is ambiguous. CDR1 and CDR2 from the germline V gene are SGHRS and YFSETQ. The CDR3 has 16 residues. V gave up 2 bases and J gave up 0 bases, with 11 bases separating them. Here the CDR3 reads CASSFRTPATNEKLFF. The DNA of the CDR3 is TGCGCCAGCAGCTTCAGGACTCCTGCAACTAATGAAAAACTGTTTTTT.

The chain employs TRBV5-6 and TRBJ1-1, with D perhaps TRBD1 (6 bases). The CDR3 is 14 amino acids. Deletions cut 0 bases from V and 7 bases from J, with 13 bases between. Germline V gene sequence: CDR1 SGHDT, CDR2 YYEEEE. The CDR3 sequence is CASSLVDRTIEAFF. CDR3 DNA: TGTGCCAGCAGCTTGGTTGACAGGACGATTGAAGCTTTCTTT.

The V and J genes are TRBV27 and TRBJ2-3; D may be TRBD2 (5 bases). Between the trimmed V and J ends, which lost 3 bases and 5 bases, there was a span of 9 bases. CDR1 and CDR2 from the germline V gene are MNHEY and SMNVEV (reference sequence). The CDR3 sequence is 13 residues long. The CDR3 DNA follows: TGTGCCAGCAGTTTTCCGGGGATAGATACGCAGTATTTT. Translated: CASSFPGIDTQYF.

The V gene is TRBV7-9, the J gene TRBJ1-2, with a weak D call TRBD1 (5 bases). CDR3 length: 12 amino acids. Trimming stripped 5 bases from V and 7 bases from J, with 11 bases between. Germline loops: CDR1 SEHNR, CDR2 FQNEAQ (reference sequence). Here the CDR3 reads CASSRHGGGYTF. DNA for the CDR3: TGTGCCAGCAGCCGTCACGGGGGTGGCTACACCTTC.

The J gene is TRBJ2-3, the V gene TRBV27, with D uncertain. Germline loops: CDR1 MNHEY, CDR2 SMNVEV (reference sequence). The length of the CDR3 is 15 residues. The V end was cut by 2 bases, the J end by 3 bases, with 12 bases between. In DNA, the CDR3 is TGTGCCAGCAGTTTAGGTCCCCTCGGTACAGATACGCAGTATTTT. Amino acid sequence: CASSLGPLGTDTQYF.

The V gene is TRBV11-2, the J gene TRBJ1-2; 8 bases line up with TRBD1. Trimming took 5 bases from V and 4 from J; bases not matched to a gene: 6. This CDR3 has 14 amino acids. Germline values: CDR1 SGHAT, CDR2 FQNNGV. CDR3 amino acids: CASSPGQGVYGYTF. The CDR3 bases are TGTGCCAGCAGCCCTGGACAGGGCGTCTATGGCTACACCTTC.

The V gene is TRBV12-3 or TRBV12-4, the J gene TRBJ1-5; TRBD1 is a possible D gene (5 bases). Trimming took off 7 bases at V and 6 bases at J, with 10 bases between the two ends. The CDR3 covers 12 residues. The CDR3, as DNA: TGTGCCAGCACCCGGGGGTTTCAGCCCCAGCATTTT. It is translated as CASTRGFQPQHF.

The chain is built from TRBV7-9 and TRBJ2-5; 9 bases line up with TRBD2. The CDR3 consists of 15 residues. Germline CDR1 reads SEHNR; CDR2 reads FQNEAQ (reference sequence). The trim removed 5 bases at V and 1 base at J, leaving 5 bases unmatched. This CDR3 is CASSAAGGIQETQYF. CDR3 DNA: TGTGCCAGCAGCGCAGCGGGGGGAATCCAAGAGACCCAGTACTTC. Variable domain in full (rest from reference TRBV7-9 and TRBJ2-5): DTGVSQNPRHKITKRGQNVTFRCDPISEHNRLYWYRQTLGQGPEFLTYFQNEAQLEKSRLLSDRFSAERPKGSFSTLEIQRTEQGDSAMYLCASSAAGGIQETQYFGPGTRLLVL.

This sequence joins TRBV11-2 and TRBJ1-1; D is unclear. Germline values: CDR1 SGHAT, CDR2 FQNNGV. CDR3 length: 13 residues. V lost 0 bases to trimming and J lost 10 bases, with 12 bases between them. For the CDR3, the DNA is TGTGCCAGCAGCTTAGAAGGAGGTTTGGGAGCTTTCTTT. It specifies CASSLEGGLGAFF.

The rearrangement joins TRBV14 to TRBJ2-2, with D tentatively TRBD2 (5 bases). Germline V lookup: CDR1 SGHDN, CDR2 FVKESK. The CDR3 has 14 residues. V lost 3 bases and J 4 bases, leaving 9 bases between the germline ends. In DNA, the CDR3 is TGTGCCAGCAGCCAGCGGGTTCTCACCGGGGAGCTGTTTTTT. Protein product: CASSQRVLTGELFF.

This chain connects TRBV6-4 to TRBJ2-1; a possible D gene is TRBD1 (6 bases). V lost 4 bases to trimming and J lost 8 bases, with 9 bases between them. Germline V lookup: CDR1 MRHNA, CDR2 SNTAGT. This CDR3 is built from 12 residues. The CDR3 DNA reads as TGTGCCAGCAGTGCACAGGGTGATGAGCAGTTCTTC. Residues: CASSAQGDEQFF.

V usage is TRBV7-9 and J usage is TRBJ1-1; no definite D call. V lost 1 base, J lost 3 bases, and 12 bases lay in between. CDR3 length: 15 residues. Germline V CDR1 and CDR2: SEHNR, FQNEAQ (reference sequence). The CDR3 region is CASSLVGSRDTEAFF. The CDR3 DNA reads as TGTGCCAGCAGCTTAGTGGGGAGTAGGGACACTGAAGCTTTCTTT.

The V gene is TRBV5-1, the J gene TRBJ1-3; TRBD1 is a possible D gene (6 bases). This CDR3 is 18 amino acids long. Germline V gene data show CDR1 as SGHRS and CDR2 as YFSETQ. V was shortened by 2 bases and J by 4 bases, with 22 bases between the two germline ends. In DNA, the CDR3 is TGCGCCAGCAGCTTTGGCGTGGGGCAGGGGCGAAGGGGAAACACCATATATTTT. Its protein is CASSFGVGQGRRGNTIYF.